Reported below is one T cell receptor (beta chain). The target antigen is unknown. The record originates from a study of cytomegalovirus exposure and HLA in healthy donors. The PCR ran on 60 Vbeta and 13 Jbeta primers. Generated by immunoSEQ multiplex PCR, the TCRdb table keeps only in-frame clones and is missing some. The sample has about 190,000 clones; around 80% are singletons. Study results and caveats: A missense DCLRE1C variant was associated with V- and J-gene trimming of TCR beta chains in a later analysis, and an independent cohort replicated the association. The likely origin of a cluster of highly shared sequence variants was a sequencing artifact. Most observed TCR sequences were rare, whereas some public TCRs were detected in many donors. Among TCR beta chains, those listed as cytomegalovirus-associated numbered over 150.

Germline V CDR1 and CDR2: LNHNV, YYDKDF (reference sequence). Trimming cost V 3 bases and J 4 bases, with 15 bases left between them. CDR3 size: 15 residues. Sequenced material: PBMCs. The TCR was taken from a middle-aged woman in good health and CMV-seronegative. The rearrangement uses TRBV15 and TRBJ1-2; D gene uncertain. CDR3 in amino acids: CATSRVSWLAYGYTF. CDR3 DNA sequence: TGTGCCACCAGCAGGGTGTCCTGGCTGGCCTATGGCTACACCTTC.